Each of the 6 T cell receptor beta chains below was sequenced from the same sample in a study of neurological immune-mediated disorders. TCRdb ran MiXCR on the 5' RACE reads and lists one entry per CDR3 protein. The table lists around 50,000 distinct CDR3 sequences, approximately 15% of them singletons. Material for sequencing was PBMCs. All receptors derive from a man in his 60s in good health.

This clonotype was counted at least ten times. The chain links TRBV5-1 to TRBJ2-5; D is perhaps TRBD1 (5 bases). The V gene lost 4 bases and the J gene lost 3 bases, with 13 bases spanning the gap. Germline CDR1 is SGHRS and CDR2 is YFSETQ. The CDR3 loop spans 14 amino acids. The CDR3 protein is CASSPRQTKETQYF. The DNA for the CDR3 is TGCGCCAGCAGCCCCAGACAGACCAAAGAGACCCAGTACTTC.

The chain links TRBV12-3 or TRBV12-4 to TRBJ1-2; TRBD1 is a possible D gene (5 bases). V shed 5 bases and J shed 5 bases, with 24 bases lying between them. The length of the CDR3 is 17 residues. For the CDR3, the DNA is TGTGCCAGCAGTCGCCTCCTTCGTGCGGGGCGCGGGTATGGCTACACCTTC. It is translated as CASSRLLRAGRGYGYTF.

This clonotype was counted ten times or more. The chain carries TRBV3-1 and TRBJ2-7; D is possibly TRBD1 (8 bases). The germline gives CDR1 LGHDT, CDR2 YNNKEL (reference sequence). There are 14 residues in the CDR3. The V end lost 6 bases, the J end lost 5 bases, and 17 bases lay between the germline ends. CDR3 loop: CASSLTGGGNEQYF. For the CDR3, the DNA is TGTGCCAGCAGTCTAACAGGGGGAGGGAACGAGCAGTACTTC.

A few counts support this clonotype. The rearrangement uses TRBV7-2 and TRBJ1-5; D may be TRBD1 (6 bases). Germline CDR1 SGHTA, CDR2 FQGNSA. With 2 bases removed from V and 5 bases from J, the gap between germline ends came to 16 bases. The CDR3 runs to 16 residues. In DNA form, the CDR3 reads TGTGCCAGCAGCTTAAGGTATTCTGGGGGCCATCAGCCCCAGCATTTT. It yields the protein CASSLRYSGGHQPQHF.

This clonotype was detected ten times or more. The J gene is TRBJ1-6, the V gene TRBV20-1; no firm D call. Trimming took 3 bases from V and 13 from J, leaving 10 bases between them. Germline values: CDR1 DFQATT, CDR2 SNEGSKA (reference sequence). The CDR3 is 11 residues long. CDR3 bases: TGCAGTGCTAGTCGGGTAGGCCCCCTCCACTTT. Encoded protein: CSASRVGPLHF.

This clonotype was seen ten or more times. The CDR3 loop reads CSASSLAGTGNEQYF. In DNA, the CDR3 is TGCAGTGCTAGTTCCCTAGCGGGAACGGGTAACGAGCAGTACTTC. The V call is TRBV20-1, the J call TRBJ2-7; 9 nucleotides match TRBD2. CDR1 is DFQATT and CDR2 is SNEGSKA in the germline V gene (reference sequence). Losses at the gene ends were 3 bases for V and 5 bases for J; bases not matched to a gene: 11. This CDR3 comprises 15 residues.